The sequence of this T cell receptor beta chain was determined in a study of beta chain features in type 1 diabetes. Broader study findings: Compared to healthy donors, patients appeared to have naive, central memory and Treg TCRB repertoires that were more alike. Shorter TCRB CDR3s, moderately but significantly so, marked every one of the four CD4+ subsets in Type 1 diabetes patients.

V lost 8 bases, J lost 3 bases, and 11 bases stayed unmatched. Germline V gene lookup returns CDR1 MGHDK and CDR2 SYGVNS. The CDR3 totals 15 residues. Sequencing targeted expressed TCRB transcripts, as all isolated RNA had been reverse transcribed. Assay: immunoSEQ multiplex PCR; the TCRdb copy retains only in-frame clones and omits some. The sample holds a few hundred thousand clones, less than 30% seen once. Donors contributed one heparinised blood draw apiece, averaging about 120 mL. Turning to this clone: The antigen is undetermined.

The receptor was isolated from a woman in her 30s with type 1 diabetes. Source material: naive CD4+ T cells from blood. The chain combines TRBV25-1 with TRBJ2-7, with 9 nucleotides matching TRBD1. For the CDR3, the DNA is TGTGCCAGCGGGACCCGGGCGGACAGGGGCTACGAGCAGTACTTC. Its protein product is CASGTRADRGYEQYF.